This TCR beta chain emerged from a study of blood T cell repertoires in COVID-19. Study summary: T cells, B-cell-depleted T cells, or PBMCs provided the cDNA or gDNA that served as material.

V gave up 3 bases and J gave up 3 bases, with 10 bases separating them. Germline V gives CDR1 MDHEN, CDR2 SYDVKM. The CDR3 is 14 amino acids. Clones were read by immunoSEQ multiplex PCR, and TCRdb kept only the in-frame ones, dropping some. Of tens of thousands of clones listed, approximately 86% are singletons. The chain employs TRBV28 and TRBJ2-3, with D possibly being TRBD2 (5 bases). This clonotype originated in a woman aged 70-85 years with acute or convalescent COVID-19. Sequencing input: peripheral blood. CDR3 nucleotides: TGTGCCAGCAGTTTGCAAACGGGAACAGATACGCAGTATTTT. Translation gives CASSLQTGTDTQYF.